This TCR beta chain was sequenced in a study of T cells in tuberculosis. In the study overall: A South African cohort included IGRA-negative adolescents, latently infected IGRA-positive adolescents and adults with active tuberculosis.

Assay: immunoSEQ multiplex PCR; the TCRdb copy retains only in-frame clones and omits some. The data hold over 30,000 clones, with under 95% observed a single time. Germline values: CDR1 MNHNS, CDR2 SASEGT. This CDR3 contains 16 residues. J was trimmed by 3 bases and V by 3 bases; bases with no gene match: 8. The sample taken for sequencing was PBMCs. The receptor comes from a donor aged 10-29 years with latent tuberculosis or without tuberculosis infection. Some clones in this sample may be carry-over from other donors' samples. J is TRBJ1-5 and V is TRBV6-1; TRBD1 matches 7 bases. The chain's CDR3 is CASSDTGTVPNQPQHF. DNA for the CDR3: TGTGCCAGCAGTGATACCGGGACAGTCCCCAATCAGCCCCAGCATTTT.